These 24 T cell receptor beta chains came from one sample sequenced in a study of blood T cell repertoires in COVID-19 (dated by TCRdb to between 2020 and 2021). Libraries were prepared through the immunoSEQ multiplex PCR assay. This immuneACCESS table, as held by TCRdb, lists in-frame sequences with V and J called but not all clones. Of the missing ones, under half trace to an unresolved V gene in checked studies; the others have no known cause. Recorded for this sample are around 71,000 clones; more than 80% of them occurred a single time. Over 4.5% of the sample lies in the top ten. The sequenced sample consisted of peripheral blood. These receptors were taken from an older man with acute or convalescent COVID-19.

This clone has just a few counts. V gene TRBV18 combines with J gene TRBJ2-2; D is unclear. The CDR3 sequence is 13 residues long. V lost 6 bases to trimming and J lost 0 bases, with 5 bases between them. Germline V CDR1 and CDR2: KGHSH, LQKENI. This CDR3 reads CASSLTNTGELFF. Here the CDR3 DNA reads TGTGCCAGCTCGCTAACGAACACCGGGGAGCTGTTTTTT.

In this sample, this clone turned up once. The genes are TRBV7-3 and TRBJ1-1, with 8 bases that match TRBD1. Trimming removed 5 bases from V and 5 bases from J; junction bases left unmatched: 7. This CDR3 has 14 amino acids. Germline V CDR1 and CDR2: SGHTA, FQGTGA. As DNA, the CDR3 is TGTGCCAGCAGCCCGACTGGACAGGGAACTGAAGCTTTCTTT. Its translation: CASSPTGQGTEAFF.

The chain carries TRBV6-2 or TRBV6-3 and TRBJ1-5; no reliable D call. V lost 6 bases and J 6 bases, leaving 9 bases between the germline ends. The CDR3 has 12 amino acids. CDR1 MNHEY and CDR2 SVGEGT come from the germline V gene. The CDR3 sequence is CASSALAQPQHF. CDR3 coding DNA: TGTGCCAGCAGCGCCCTGGCTCAGCCCCAGCATTTT.

This sequence joins TRBV28 and TRBJ2-7; D possibly corresponds to TRBD2 (5 bases). The CDR3 is 14 amino acids. Trimming took off 5 bases at V and 2 bases at J, with 13 bases between the two ends. The germline V gene encodes CDR1 MDHEN and CDR2 SYDVKM. Here the CDR3 reads CASSDSTEAYEQYF. CDR3 nucleotide sequence: TGTGCCAGCAGTGACTCAACGGAGGCCTACGAGCAGTACTTC.

This CDR3 reads CATSRDRGAEKLFF. CDR3 DNA sequence: TGTGCCACCAGCAGAGACAGGGGGGCTGAAAAACTGTTTTTT. This chain links TRBV15 with TRBJ1-4; 7 bases fit TRBD1. The CDR3 covers 14 residues. The V segment lost 0 bases and the J segment 7 bases; nucleotides outside the gene matches: 2. Germline V gene lookup returns CDR1 LNHNV and CDR2 YYDKDF (reference sequence).

This chain connects TRBV5-6 to TRBJ1-1, with unresolved D. Germline V lookup: CDR1 SGHDT, CDR2 YYEEEE. The CDR3 is 16 residues long. V lost 4 bases to trimming and J lost 0 bases, with 16 bases between them. This CDR3 reads CASSRSVRYMNTEAFF. The DNA for the CDR3 is TGTGCCAGCAGCCGTTCAGTTCGTTACATGAACACTGAAGCTTTCTTT.

The sample holds many counts of this clone. V and J are TRBV5-1 and TRBJ1-1; D is undetermined. The V end lost 3 bases, the J end lost 4 bases, and 22 bases lay between the germline ends. CDR3 length: 17 amino acids. Germline CDR1 is SGHRS and CDR2 is YFSETQ. CDR3 in amino acids: CASSSTRDPGSGTEAFF. DNA of the CDR3: TGCGCCAGCAGCTCAACAAGAGATCCGGGTTCGGGCACTGAAGCTTTCTTT.

The chain recombines TRBV29-1 with TRBJ1-5, with 7 bases identical to TRBD1. V lost 6 bases and J lost 4; bases outside the gene matches: 3. This CDR3 region has 12 residues. Germline CDR1 reads SQVTM; CDR2 reads ANQGSEA. The CDR3 region has the DNA TGCAGCGTACAGGGGCAGAATCAGCCCCAGCATTTT. This codes for CSVQGQNQPQHF.

The gene calls are TRBV28 and TRBJ1-6, with D unresolved. The length of the CDR3 is 18 residues. Trimming shortened V by 1 base and J by 0 bases, and 13 bases separated the two germline ends. Germline-derived CDR1 and CDR2 are MDHEN and SYDVKM. For the CDR3, the DNA is TGTGCCAGCAGTTTATTTACAGACCGAAGCTCCTATAATTCACCCCTCCACTTT. Protein sequence: CASSLFTDRSSYNSPLHF.

The rearrangement uses TRBV19 and TRBJ2-3, with TRBD1 identical over 8 bases. Germline loops: CDR1 LNHDA, CDR2 SQIVND (reference sequence). The CDR3 is 16 residues long. After removal of 5 bases from V and 4 bases from J, the junction contained 11 bases not matched to a gene. The CDR3 loop is CASSPNRGMRADTQYF. The DNA of the CDR3 is TGTGCCAGTAGTCCCAACAGGGGGATGAGGGCAGATACGCAGTATTTT.

The chain carries TRBV28 and TRBJ2-7; D is undetermined. Germline values: CDR1 MDHEN, CDR2 SYDVKM. V shed 7 bases and J shed 3 bases, with 10 bases lying between them. The CDR3 contains 12 residues. In DNA, the CDR3 is TGTGCCAGCACCGGCAGGCTCTACGAGCAGTACTTC. This gives the protein CASTGRLYEQYF.

This clone was found a few times. The chain recombines TRBV7-2 with TRBJ1-4; possibly TRBD1 for D (6 bases). V was cut by 4 bases and J by 11 bases, with 11 bases left in between. There are 12 residues in the CDR3. Germline V gene sequence: CDR1 SGHTA, CDR2 FQGNSA. Written as DNA, the CDR3 is TGTGCCAGCAGCTCTACAGGGCGGAAACTGTTTTTT. This encodes CASSSTGRKLFF.

The chain combines TRBV6-5 with TRBJ1-6; TRBD1 aligns across 7 bases. The CDR3 covers 14 residues. J lost 7 bases, V lost 2 bases, and 2 bases had no gene match. The V gene's germline CDR1 is MNHEY and CDR2 SVGAGI. The CDR3 loop is CASSYDRANSPLHF. The CDR3 nucleotides are TGTGCCAGCAGTTACGACAGGGCGAATTCACCCCTCCACTTT.

This clone showed up just once. The V gene is TRBV18, the J gene TRBJ2-6; 14 bases fit TRBD2. This CDR3 has 21 residues. Germline V gene data show CDR1 as KGHSH and CDR2 as LQKENI. V shed 2 bases, J shed 2 bases, and the junction held 11 bases outside the gene matches. The CDR3 sequence: CASSPYRPGLAGGAGANVLTF. CDR3 DNA sequence: TGTGCCAGCTCACCATACCGCCCTGGACTAGCGGGAGGTGCTGGGGCCAACGTCCTGACTTTC. The full variable domain, with the rest looked up from reference TRBV18 and TRBJ2-6, is NAGVMQNPRHLVRRRGQEARLRCSPMKGHSHVYWYRQLPEEGLKFMVYLQKENIIDESGMPKERFSAEFPKEGPSILRIQQVVRGDSAAYFCASSPYRPGLAGGAGANVLTFGAGSRLTVL.

CDR3 in amino acids: CASSQNQGSNTEAFF. The CDR3 DNA is TGTGCCAGCAGCCAAAACCAGGGATCTAACACTGAAGCTTTCTTT. This sequence joins TRBV6-6 and TRBJ1-1; D might be TRBD1 (5 bases). This CDR3 contains 15 residues. Trimming pared 6 bases from V and 2 bases from J, leaving 16 bases between. Germline CDR1 and CDR2: MNHNY and SVGAGI (reference sequence).

The chain is built from TRBV6-2 or TRBV6-3 and TRBJ2-3, with D possibly TRBD2 on 6 matching bases. Germline CDR1 reads MNHEY; CDR2 reads SVGEGT. CDR3 length equals 15 residues. Trimming left V 2 bases short and J 3 bases short, with 12 bases between. The CDR3, as DNA: TGTGCCAGCAGTTACGGTCGGGGGAGGACAGATACGCAGTATTTT. This translates into CASSYGRGRTDTQYF.

This clone showed up just once. The genes are TRBV7-9 and TRBJ1-2; 11 bases match TRBD1. The CDR3 contains 15 residues. The trim removed 5 bases at V and 0 bases at J, leaving 2 bases unmatched. The germline CDR1 and CDR2 sequences are SEHNR and FQNEAQ (reference sequence). The CDR3 spells CASSGGQGANYGYTF. The CDR3, as DNA: TGTGCCAGCAGCGGGGGACAGGGGGCTAACTATGGCTACACCTTC.

The CDR3 spells CASSLQLAGGPADTQYF. The CDR3 DNA sequence: TGTGCCAGTAGTCTGCAGCTAGCGGGGGGGCCGGCAGATACGCAGTATTTT. The rearrangement uses TRBV19 and TRBJ2-3, with 12 bases that match TRBD2. V was clipped by 5 bases and J by 4 bases; unmatched bases: 10. From germline, CDR1 is LNHDA and CDR2 SQIVND (reference sequence). CDR3 length: 17 amino acids.

The chain recombines TRBV27 with TRBJ2-2; D possibly corresponds to TRBD1 (5 bases). Germline V gene lookup returns CDR1 MNHEY and CDR2 SMNVEV (reference sequence). The CDR3 extends over 18 amino acids. V was trimmed by 5 bases and J by 0 bases, leaving 19 bases between them. Here the CDR3 reads CASSPPKPDTSNTGELFF. The CDR3 DNA is TGTGCCAGCAGTCCCCCTAAGCCGGACACATCGAACACCGGGGAGCTGTTTTTT.

In this sample, this clone turned up once. This rearrangement joins TRBV19 to TRBJ2-2, with 10 nucleotides matching TRBD2. The CDR3 runs 17 residues. The J segment lost 0 bases and the V segment lost 3 bases, leaving 4 bases of the junction unmatched. Germline lookup yields CDR1 LNHDA and CDR2 SQIVND (reference sequence). In DNA, the CDR3 is TGTGCCAGTAGTATGGTACTAGCGGGAACGAACACCGGGGAGCTGTTTTTT. It translates to CASSMVLAGTNTGELFF.

The table lists this clone with a count of one. The chain recombines TRBV7-2 with TRBJ2-1; D perhaps matches TRBD2 (6 bases). With 5 bases removed from V and 7 bases from J, the gap between germline ends came to 21 bases. This CDR3 is 16 amino acids long. The germline CDR1 and CDR2 sequences are SGHTA and FQGNSA. This chain's CDR3 is CASSLRGTGLWNEQFF. CDR3 bases: TGTGCCAGCAGCCTACGGGGGACTGGACTATGGAATGAGCAGTTCTTC.

The V and J genes are TRBV28 and TRBJ2-2; TRBD2 matches 8 bases. The CDR3 covers 16 residues. Germline V gene data show CDR1 as MDHEN and CDR2 as SYDVKM. The junction had 6 bases not matched to a gene; V was cut back by 5 bases and J by 1 base. The CDR3 nucleotides read TGTGCCAGCAGTCCACCGGGGGGGCTGAACACCGGGGAGCTGTTTTTT. This translates into CASSPPGGLNTGELFF.

CDR3 DNA: TGCGCCAGCAGTGAGCTTCTCCAGGGCGCGATGGACTATGGCTACACCTTC. Translating gives CASSELLQGAMDYGYTF. This chain links TRBV10-2 with TRBJ1-2; D is perhaps TRBD1 (5 bases). The CDR3 is 17 amino acids. Trimming shortened V by 2 bases and J by 3 bases, and 19 bases separated the two germline ends. The germline V gene has CDR1 WSHSY and CDR2 SAAADI.

This clone was seen once. The chain recombines TRBV6-2 or TRBV6-3 with TRBJ2-2; D is unresolved. Trimming cost V 1 base and J 3 bases, with 3 bases left between them. This CDR3 is built from 13 residues. The germline V gene encodes CDR1 MNHEY and CDR2 SVGEGT. CDR3 in DNA: TGTGCCAGCAGTTACTTATACACCGGGGAGCTGTTTTTT. Protein sequence: CASSYLYTGELFF.